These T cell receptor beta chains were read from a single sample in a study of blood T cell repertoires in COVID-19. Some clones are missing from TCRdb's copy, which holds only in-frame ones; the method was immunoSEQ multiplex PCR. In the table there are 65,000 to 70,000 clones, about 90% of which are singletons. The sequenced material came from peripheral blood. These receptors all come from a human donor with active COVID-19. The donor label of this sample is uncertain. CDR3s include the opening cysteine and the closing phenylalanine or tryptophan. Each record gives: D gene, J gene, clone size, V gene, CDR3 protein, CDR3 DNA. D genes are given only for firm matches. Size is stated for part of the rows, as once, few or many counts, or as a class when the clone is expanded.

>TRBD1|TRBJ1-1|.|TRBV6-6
CASLPGQGRANTEAFF
TGTGCCAGCCTCCCGGGACAGGGTAGGGCGAACACTGAAGCTTTCTTT
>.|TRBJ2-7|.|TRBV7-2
CASTLAAAYEQYF
TGTGCCAGCACCCTCGCGGCTGCCTACGAGCAGTACTTC
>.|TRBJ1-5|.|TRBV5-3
CARSLLGGGSQNPYSNQPQHF
TGTGCCAGAAGCTTGTTGGGGGGAGGCAGCCAAAACCCCTATAGCAATCAGCCCCAGCATTTT
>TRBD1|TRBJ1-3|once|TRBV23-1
CASSQPGTASGNTIYF
TGCGCCAGCAGTCAGCCCGGGACAGCCTCTGGAAACACCATATATTTT
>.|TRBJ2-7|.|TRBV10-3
CAIRGGDEQYF
TGTGCCATCAGAGGGGGGGACGAGCAGTACTTC
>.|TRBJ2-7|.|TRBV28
CASSLFPGIGEQYF
TGTGCCAGCAGTTTATTTCCGGGAATAGGGGAGCAGTACTTC
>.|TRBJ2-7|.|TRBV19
CASTIRAGGNLGEQYF
TGTGCCAGTACCATACGGGCTGGCGGGAACCTTGGCGAGCAGTACTTC
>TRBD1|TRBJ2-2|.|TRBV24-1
CATSDPGTGVTGELFF
TGTGCCACCAGTGATCCCGGGACAGGAGTCACCGGGGAGCTGTTTTTT
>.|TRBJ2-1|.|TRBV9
CASSVGDTTYNEQFF
TGTGCCAGCAGCGTAGGCGACACCACTTACAATGAGCAGTTCTTC
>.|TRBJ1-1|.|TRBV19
CASSITGRNEAFF
TGTGCCAGTAGTATAACAGGGCGCAATGAAGCTTTCTTT
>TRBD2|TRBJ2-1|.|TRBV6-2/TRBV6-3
CASSYSTSGRNNEQFF
TGTGCCAGCAGTTACTCGACTAGCGGGAGGAACAATGAGCAGTTCTTC
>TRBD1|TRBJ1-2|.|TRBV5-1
CASSSSGTASYGYTF
TGCGCCAGCAGCTCCTCCGGGACAGCGTCTTATGGCTACACCTTC
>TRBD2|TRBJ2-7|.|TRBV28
CASSTWGAGGRHEQYF
TGTGCCAGCAGTACCTGGGGGGCGGGAGGGAGGCACGAGCAGTACTTC
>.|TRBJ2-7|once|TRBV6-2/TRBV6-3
CASSSSGPSYEQYF
TGTGCCAGCAGTTCCAGTGGGCCCTCCTACGAGCAGTACTTC
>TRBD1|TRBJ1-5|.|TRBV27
CASSLGQFNQPQHF
TGTGCCAGCAGTTTGGGACAGTTCAATCAGCCCCAGCATTTT
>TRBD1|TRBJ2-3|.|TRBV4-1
CASSQAGTGTQYF
TGCGCCAGCAGCCAGGCGGGGACAGGGACGCAGTATTTT
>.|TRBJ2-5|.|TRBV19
CASTGQETQYF
TGTGCCAGTACCGGGCAAGAGACCCAGTACTTC
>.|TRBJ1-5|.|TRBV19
CASSGQSNQPQHF
TGTGCCAGTAGTGGACAGAGCAATCAGCCCCAGCATTTT
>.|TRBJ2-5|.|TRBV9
CASSVVVSLRGETQYF
TGTGCCAGCAGCGTAGTAGTCAGCTTAAGAGGGGAGACCCAGTACTTC
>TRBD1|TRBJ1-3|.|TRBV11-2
CASSSDRGNTIYF
TGTGCCAGCAGCTCCGACAGGGGGAACACCATATATTTT
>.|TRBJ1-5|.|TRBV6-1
CASSEGVGNQPQHF
TGTGCCAGCAGTGAAGGAGTTGGCAATCAGCCCCAGCATTTT
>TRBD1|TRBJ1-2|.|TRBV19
CASTRDRANYGYTF
TGTGCCAGTACTCGGGACAGAGCTAACTATGGCTACACCTTC
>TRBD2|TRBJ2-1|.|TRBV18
CASSPPGLAFDEQFF
TGTGCCAGCTCACCCCCGGGACTAGCTTTCGATGAGCAGTTCTTC
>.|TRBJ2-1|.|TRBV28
CASSRSSGYSYNEQFF
TGTGCCAGCAGTAGGAGTAGCGGATACTCCTACAATGAGCAGTTCTTC
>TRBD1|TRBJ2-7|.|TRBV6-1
CASSDPTGGRYEQYF
TGTGCCAGCAGTGACCCGACAGGGGGCAGGTACGAGCAGTACTTC
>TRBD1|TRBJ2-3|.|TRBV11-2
CASSTATGAPRGTDTQYF
TGTGCCAGCAGCACAGCGACAGGGGCACCCCGGGGCACAGATACGCAGTATTTT
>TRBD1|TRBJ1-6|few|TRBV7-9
CASSPPGTANSPLHF
TGTGCCAGCAGCCCACCCGGGACAGCTAACTCACCCCTCCACTTT
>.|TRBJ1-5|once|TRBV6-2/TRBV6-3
CASSRRNRPEQPQHF
TGTGCCAGCAGCCGAAGAAACAGGCCCGAACAGCCCCAGCATTTT
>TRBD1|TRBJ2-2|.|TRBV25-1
CASSTGTGKNTGELFF
TGTGCCAGCTCAACCGGGACAGGGAAGAACACCGGGGAGCTGTTTTTT
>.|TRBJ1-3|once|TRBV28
CASSFGNGNTIYF
TGTGCCAGCAGTTTCGGGAACGGAAACACCATATATTTT
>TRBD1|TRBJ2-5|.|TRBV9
CASSVEGQGTQETQYF
TGTGCCAGCAGCGTAGAGGGACAGGGGACCCAAGAGACCCAGTACTTC
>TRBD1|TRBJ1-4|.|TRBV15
CATSARQGATNEKLFF
TGTGCCACCAGCGCTCGACAGGGAGCAACTAATGAAAAACTGTTTTTT
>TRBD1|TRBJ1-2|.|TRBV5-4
CASSTWDRLGGYTF
TGTGCCAGCAGCACCTGGGACAGGTTAGGTGGCTACACCTTC